The rows below give T cell receptor beta chains drawn from one sample of a study of T cell changes during pregnancy in multiple sclerosis. TCRdb's copy holds only in-frame clones and misses some; the assay was immunoSEQ multiplex PCR. The sample has around 31,000 clones; around 91% are singletons. Specimen: CD4+ T cells from peripheral blood mononuclear cells, collected in the third trimester of pregnancy. Receptor source: a female donor in good health, enrolled as a control in a pregnancy study. CDR3s include the opening cysteine and the closing phenylalanine or tryptophan. A D gene is named only where the DNA matches it firmly. A row's size may be missing; if present it is once, few, many or a size class.

clone_size: NA; j_call: TRBJ1-1; d_call: TRBD1; v_call: TRBV19; cdr3_nt: TGTGCCAGTAGTATCGGTTTTGGGACAGTTGAAGCTTTCTTT; cdr3_aa: CASSIGFGTVEAFF
clone_size: NA; j_call: TRBJ2-7; d_call: NA; v_call: TRBV11-2; cdr3_nt: TGTGCCAGCAGCTTAGAGGTAGGGGCGTACGAGCAGTACTTC; cdr3_aa: CASSLEVGAYEQYF
clone_size: NA; j_call: TRBJ2-5; d_call: NA; v_call: TRBV19; cdr3_nt: TGTGCCAGTAGTATTAGTAGCATGGAGACCCAGTACTTC; cdr3_aa: CASSISSMETQYF
clone_size: NA; j_call: TRBJ1-2; d_call: NA; v_call: TRBV19; cdr3_nt: TGTGCCAGTAGTATAGCCGGGGCTAACTATGGCTACACCTTC; cdr3_aa: CASSIAGANYGYTF
clone_size: NA; j_call: TRBJ1-3; d_call: NA; v_call: TRBV21-1; cdr3_nt: TGTGCCAGCAGCAAAGATCCGTTCCCCTCTGGAAACACCATATATTTT; cdr3_aa: CASSKDPFPSGNTIYF
clone_size: NA; j_call: TRBJ2-5; d_call: TRBD2; v_call: TRBV9; cdr3_nt: TGTGCCAGCAGCACAAGACTAGCGGGAGATACTGAGACCCAGTACTTC; cdr3_aa: CASSTRLAGDTETQYF
clone_size: NA; j_call: TRBJ2-2; d_call: NA; v_call: TRBV10-1; cdr3_nt: TGCGCCAGCAGTCGCCGGGGGACCGGGGAGCTGTTTTTT; cdr3_aa: CASSRRGTGELFF
clone_size: NA; j_call: TRBJ2-3; d_call: TRBD1; v_call: TRBV30; cdr3_nt: TGTGCCTGGAGAGACAGGGGGTTCACAGATACGCAGTATTTT; cdr3_aa: CAWRDRGFTDTQYF
clone_size: NA; j_call: TRBJ1-4; d_call: TRBD1; v_call: TRBV11-2; cdr3_nt: TGTGCCAGCAGCTTAGATCTCTTGAGGACAGGAGAAAAACTGTTTTTT; cdr3_aa: CASSLDLLRTGEKLFF
clone_size: NA; j_call: TRBJ1-2; d_call: NA; v_call: TRBV2; cdr3_nt: TGTGCCAGCAGTGAAGCGCGGGCGGCGCTTACTAACTATGGCTACACCTTC; cdr3_aa: CASSEARAALTNYGYTF
clone_size: NA; j_call: TRBJ1-5; d_call: NA; v_call: TRBV19; cdr3_nt: TGTGCCAGTAGTATAGAGGGCAAAAGCAATCAGCCCCAGCATTTT; cdr3_aa: CASSIEGKSNQPQHF
clone_size: NA; j_call: TRBJ1-3; d_call: NA; v_call: TRBV29-1; cdr3_nt: TGCAGCGCCAGGGCCAGTAGATCTGGAAACACCATATATTTT; cdr3_aa: CSARASRSGNTIYF
clone_size: NA; j_call: TRBJ1-2; d_call: TRBD1; v_call: TRBV6-5; cdr3_nt: TGTGCCAGCAGTCGAGGGGGCGAAATCGGCTACACCTTC; cdr3_aa: CASSRGGEIGYTF
clone_size: NA; j_call: TRBJ1-2; d_call: TRBD1; v_call: TRBV7-9; cdr3_nt: TGTGCCAGCAGCGTTCATCGACAGGGGGCATTAGAGGGCTACACCTTC; cdr3_aa: CASSVHRQGALEGYTF
clone_size: NA; j_call: TRBJ1-2; d_call: NA; v_call: TRBV2; cdr3_nt: TGTGCCAGCCTCCGGACAGCTCCGTATGGCTACACCTTC; cdr3_aa: CASLRTAPYGYTF
clone_size: NA; j_call: TRBJ2-7; d_call: NA; v_call: TRBV27; cdr3_nt: TGTGCCAGCAGTCCGAAACAGGGTTACGAGCAGTACTTC; cdr3_aa: CASSPKQGYEQYF
clone_size: few; j_call: TRBJ1-2; d_call: NA; v_call: TRBV28; cdr3_nt: TGTGCCAGCAGTTCGCAGGGGAGGGGAAACTATGGCTACACCTTC; cdr3_aa: CASSSQGRGNYGYTF
clone_size: NA; j_call: TRBJ2-1; d_call: TRBD2; v_call: TRBV10-1; cdr3_nt: TGCGCCAGCAGTTACTACGGGAGGCCCTACAATGAGCAGTTCTTC; cdr3_aa: CASSYYGRPYNEQFF
clone_size: NA; j_call: TRBJ1-2; d_call: TRBD1; v_call: TRBV19; cdr3_nt: TGTGCCAGTAGTACTCAGGGGGTCCATGGCTACACCTTC; cdr3_aa: CASSTQGVHGYTF
clone_size: NA; j_call: TRBJ2-3; d_call: NA; v_call: TRBV5-1; cdr3_nt: TGCGCCAGCAGCTTGCCCACAGGTAGCACAGATACGCAGTATTTT; cdr3_aa: CASSLPTGSTDTQYF
clone_size: NA; j_call: TRBJ2-7; d_call: TRBD2; v_call: TRBV7-2; cdr3_nt: TGTGCCAGCAGCTCCAATAGCGGGTACTCCTACGAGCAGTACTTC; cdr3_aa: CASSSNSGYSYEQYF
clone_size: NA; j_call: TRBJ1-3; d_call: NA; v_call: TRBV14; cdr3_nt: TGTGCCAGCAGCCAAGATGTGCGGCAGGGGAACAGAAACACCATATATTTT; cdr3_aa: CASSQDVRQGNRNTIYF
clone_size: NA; j_call: TRBJ1-2; d_call: TRBD1; v_call: TRBV30; cdr3_nt: TGTGCCTGGAGACGTCCGGGACAGACGTTCTATGGCTACACCTTC; cdr3_aa: CAWRRPGQTFYGYTF
clone_size: NA; j_call: TRBJ1-1; d_call: TRBD1; v_call: TRBV4-3; cdr3_nt: TGCGCCAGCAGCCTCGGACAGGGTAACACTGAAGCTTTCTTT; cdr3_aa: CASSLGQGNTEAFF
clone_size: few; j_call: TRBJ1-1; d_call: NA; v_call: TRBV19; cdr3_nt: TGTTGCTCGGGGGGAGCACTGAGGGAAGCTTTCTTT; cdr3_aa: CCSGGALREAFF
clone_size: NA; j_call: TRBJ2-5; d_call: NA; v_call: TRBV7-9; cdr3_nt: TGTGCCAGCAGCTTAGCGGCAGTAATGGAGACCCAGTACTTC; cdr3_aa: CASSLAAVMETQYF
clone_size: NA; j_call: TRBJ2-7; d_call: NA; v_call: TRBV11-3; cdr3_nt: TGTGCCAGCGCTGGGGGGGGCCTCTCCTACGAGCAGTACTTC; cdr3_aa: CASAGGGLSYEQYF
clone_size: NA; j_call: TRBJ1-1; d_call: TRBD1; v_call: TRBV29-1; cdr3_nt: TGCAGCGTCCGGGACAGGGTAATCACTGAAGCTTTCTTT; cdr3_aa: CSVRDRVITEAFF
clone_size: NA; j_call: TRBJ1-5; d_call: NA; v_call: TRBV4-2; cdr3_nt: TGTGCCAGCAGCCAGACCACGGGTGTGGATCAGCCCCAGCATTTT; cdr3_aa: CASSQTTGVDQPQHF
clone_size: NA; j_call: TRBJ1-4; d_call: TRBD1; v_call: TRBV15; cdr3_nt: TGTGCCACCAGCAGAGTGGGACAGGGAAGTGAAAAACTGTTTTTT; cdr3_aa: CATSRVGQGSEKLFF